These 31 T cell receptor beta chains were all obtained from the same sample, sequenced in a study of blood T cell repertoires in COVID-19. The repertoire was sequenced with immunoSEQ multiplex PCR; TCRdb's copy has only in-frame clones and lacks some. This repertoire shows fewer than 200,000 clones, roughly 87% found once; its top ten account for around 1.3%. What was sequenced was PBMCs or T cells enriched from blood (not recorded which). The origin of the receptors is a human donor with acute COVID-19. The donor label of this sample is uncertain.

The chain combines TRBV28 with TRBJ1-5; D unclear. Germline V CDR1 and CDR2: MDHEN, SYDVKM. This CDR3 contains 14 residues. V gave up 5 bases and J gave up 8 bases, with 16 bases separating them. The DNA of the CDR3 is TGTGCCAGCAGTCAAGGACTGAACCTGGAGCCCCAGCATTTT. As protein: CASSQGLNLEPQHF.

This clone was counted a single time. The chain uses TRBV19 and TRBJ1-2, with TRBD1 identical over 12 bases. Unmatched junction bases numbered 7, after V lost 2 bases and J lost 6 bases. Germline V gives CDR1 LNHDA, CDR2 SQIVND (reference sequence). CDR3 length: 16 residues. The CDR3 region is CASSISRDRGLDGYTF. The CDR3, as DNA: TGTGCCAGTAGTATAAGTAGGGACAGGGGGCTTGATGGCTACACCTTC.

J is TRBJ2-5 and V is TRBV7-3, with TRBD2 identical over 9 bases. Unmatched junction bases numbered 6, after V lost 3 bases and J lost 1 base. This CDR3 contains 16 residues. The germline CDR1 and CDR2 sequences are SGHTA and FQGTGA. CDR3 coding DNA: TGTGCCAGCAGCTTGTCCCGAGCGGGGGGCCAAGAGACCCAGTACTTC. This sequence encodes CASSLSRAGGQETQYF. Based on the CDR3 plus reference TRBV7-3 and TRBJ2-5, the full variable domain is GAGVSQTPSNKVTEKGKYVELRCDPISGHTALYWYRQSLGQGPEFLIYFQGTGAADDSGLPNDRFFAVRPEGSVSTLKIQRTERGDSAVYLCASSLSRAGGQETQYFGPGTRLLVL.

This sequence joins TRBV18 and TRBJ1-5, with a weak D call TRBD1 (5 bases). Germline V gene lookup returns CDR1 KGHSH and CDR2 LQKENI. Trimming pared 3 bases from V and 3 bases from J, leaving 12 bases between. This CDR3 region has 15 residues. The CDR3 sequence: CASSPFDRLNQPQHF. In nucleotides, the CDR3 is TGTGCCAGCTCACCCTTCGACAGACTCAATCAGCCCCAGCATTTT.

This clone appeared once. The chain has TRBV5-3 and TRBJ2-1; TRBD2 might be the D (5 bases). TRBV5-3 has ORF status, its function being uncertain. The CDR3 loop spans 15 amino acids. Trimming took off 0 bases at V and 10 bases at J, with 17 bases between the two ends. Written as DNA, the CDR3 is TGTGCCAGAAGCTTGGCCCACACCCTCGGGGAGGAGCAGTTCTTC. Amino acid sequence: CARSLAHTLGEEQFF.

As to this clone: Other DNA sequences from this sample encode an identical CDR3 as well. The CDR3 DNA follows: TGTGCCAGCAGTTTTAGGGGTTACGAGCAGTACTTC. It codes for CASSFRGYEQYF. The chain links TRBV12-3 or TRBV12-4 to TRBJ2-7; weak D call: TRBD1 (5 bases). This CDR3 contains 12 residues. Between the trimmed V and J ends, which lost 3 bases and 4 bases, there was a span of 7 bases.

J is TRBJ2-1 and V is TRBV6-5, with 12 bases aligning to TRBD2. Germline V lookup: CDR1 MNHEY, CDR2 SVGAGI. V was pared by 5 bases and J by 8 bases, with 7 bases of the junction left unmatched. The CDR3 sequence is 15 residues long. The CDR3 DNA is TGTGCCAGCAGTCCTAGCGGGGGGGCCGTACATGAGCAGTTCTTC. Encoded protein: CASSPSGGAVHEQFF.

The chain employs TRBV9 and TRBJ2-1, with 13 nucleotides matching TRBD2. J gave up 0 bases and V 4 bases, and 13 bases lay outside the gene matches. The CDR3 contains 20 residues. Germline V gives CDR1 SGDLS, CDR2 YYNGEE. CDR3 residues: CASSLPRGLAGSSSYNEQFF. For the CDR3, the DNA is TGTGCCAGCAGCCTCCCCCGGGGACTAGCGGGGTCGAGCTCCTACAATGAGCAGTTCTTC.

V is TRBV4-1 and J is TRBJ2-1; no clear D. The CDR3 extends over 13 amino acids. CDR1 MGHRA and CDR2 YSYEKL come from the germline V gene. Trimming pared 1 base from V and 7 bases from J, leaving 8 bases between. CDR3 protein: CASSQAPQNEQFF. The CDR3 DNA follows: TGCGCCAGCAGCCAAGCCCCCCAAAATGAGCAGTTCTTC.

The chain uses TRBV14 and TRBJ2-7, with D perhaps matching TRBD1 (5 bases). V dropped 4 bases and J dropped 2 bases, with 15 bases sitting between them. Per germline, CDR1 SGHDN and CDR2 FVKESK. The CDR3 runs 15 residues. Here the CDR3 reads CASSRSGLGPYEQYF. The CDR3, as DNA: TGTGCCAGCAGCCGATCTGGGTTGGGGCCCTACGAGCAGTACTTC.

The chain couples TRBV7-2 to TRBJ2-1; D perhaps matches TRBD2 (6 bases). There are 15 residues in the CDR3. V was trimmed by 5 bases and J by 0 bases, leaving 11 bases between them. Germline lookup yields CDR1 SGHTA and CDR2 FQGNSA. CDR3 DNA sequence: TGTGCCAGCAGCCGGGAGTGGAGCTCCTACAATGAGCAGTTCTTC. Translating it yields CASSREWSSYNEQFF.

V usage is TRBV10-2 and J usage is TRBJ1-1, with TRBD1 identical over 9 bases. CDR3 size: 14 residues. Losses at the gene ends were 6 bases for V and 5 bases for J; bases not matched to a gene: 7. Germline loops: CDR1 WSHSY, CDR2 SAAADI. The CDR3 protein is CASRTGGKGTEAFF. The CDR3 nucleotides read TGCGCCAGCAGGACAGGGGGGAAAGGGACTGAAGCTTTCTTT.

The chain combines TRBV18 with TRBJ2-4; 7 bases map to TRBD1. CDR1 is KGHSH, CDR2 LQKENI, per germline. Unmatched junction bases numbered 7, after V lost 2 bases and J lost 0 bases. The CDR3 has 17 amino acids. The CDR3 nucleotides are TGTGCCAGCTCACCATTGACAGGGACCCTAGCCAAAAACATTCAGTACTTC. Protein sequence: CASSPLTGTLAKNIQYF.

This chain links TRBV19 with TRBJ2-3; 11 positions match TRBD2. The germline V gene has CDR1 LNHDA and CDR2 SQIVND (reference sequence). The ends lost 5 bases at V and 2 bases at J; junction bases unmatched: 12. CDR3 length: 18 amino acids. As DNA, the CDR3 is TGTGCCAGTAGTCACCGGGAACTAGCGGGGGTATACACAGATACGCAGTATTTT. It encodes CASSHRELAGVYTDTQYF.

The chain employs TRBV7-8 and TRBJ1-6; TRBD1 matches at 10 bases. Germline trimming cut 5 bases from V and 15 bases from J; bases unmatched to any gene: 13. The CDR3 runs to 15 residues. CDR1 is SGHVS, CDR2 FQNEAQ, per germline. CDR3 loop: CASSAPGTGALRLHF. In DNA, the CDR3 is TGTGCCAGCAGCGCCCCCGGGACAGGGGCCCTCCGCCTCCACTTT.

This rearrangement joins TRBV2 to TRBJ1-4; no clear D gene. CDR3 length: 15 amino acids. Germline V gives CDR1 SNHLY, CDR2 FYNNEI. Trimming removed 5 bases at V and 8 bases at J, with 18 bases between. The CDR3 loop is CASSPPGRPGEKLFF. Here the CDR3 DNA reads TGTGCCAGCAGTCCCCCGGGGAGGCCAGGAGAAAAACTGTTTTTT.

The gene calls are TRBV7-9 and TRBJ1-1; D is ambiguous. Germline lookup yields CDR1 SEHNR and CDR2 FQNEAQ (reference sequence). V lost 3 bases and J lost 5, with 10 bases in between. The CDR3 has 13 residues. CDR3: CASSFMGRTEAFF. The CDR3 bases are TGTGCCAGCAGCTTCATGGGGAGGACTGAAGCTTTCTTT.

The chain has TRBV7-9 and TRBJ1-2; TRBD1 matches 12 bases. The germline V gene encodes CDR1 SEHNR and CDR2 FQNEAQ (reference sequence). V was clipped by 3 bases and J by 7 bases; unmatched bases: 6. The CDR3 is 15 amino acids. In DNA form, the CDR3 reads TGTGCCAGCAGCTTGGGGACAGGGGGCCGACGTGGCTACACCTTC. It codes for CASSLGTGGRRGYTF. Full variable domain (remainder filled in from reference TRBV7-9 and TRBJ1-2): DTGVSQNPRHKITKRGQNVTFRCDPISEHNRLYWYRQTLGQGPEFLTYFQNEAQLEKSRLLSDRFSAERPKGSFSTLEIQRTEQGDSAMYLCASSLGTGGRRGYTFGSGTRLTVV.

This chain joins TRBV12-5 and TRBJ2-4, with D possibly matching TRBD2 (5 bases). The CDR3 runs to 14 residues. Germline V gene data show CDR1 as LGHNT and CDR2 as FRNRAP. The V end was cut by 4 bases, the J end by 3 bases, with 10 bases between. The CDR3 spells CASGSREIKNIQYF. In nucleotides, the CDR3 is TGTGCTAGTGGTTCACGGGAAATCAAAAACATTCAGTACTTC.

The chain is built from TRBV6-5 and TRBJ2-7, with 8 bases aligning to TRBD2. The CDR3 extends over 14 amino acids. Germline values: CDR1 MNHEY, CDR2 SVGAGI. V lost 2 bases, J lost 2 bases, and 2 bases stayed unmatched. For the CDR3, the DNA is TGTGCCAGCAGTTACGGGCGGGGGGCCTACGAGCAGTACTTC. Translating gives CASSYGRGAYEQYF.

The J gene is TRBJ1-1, the V gene TRBV3-1 (or the pseudogene TRBV3-2), with D perhaps matching TRBD1 (5 bases). The V end was cut by 1 base, the J end by 4 bases, with 7 bases between. CDR1 LGHDT and CDR2 YNNKEL come from the germline V gene (reference sequence). CDR3 size: 13 residues. Written as DNA, the CDR3 is TGTGCCAGCAGCCAAGGACAGACCACTGAAGCTTTCTTT. This codes for CASSQGQTTEAFF.

The chain is built from TRBV10-3 and TRBJ1-1, with TRBD1 matching 8 bases. V gave up 6 bases and J gave up 5 bases; unmatched junction bases: 8. CDR1 is ENHRY and CDR2 is SYGVKD in the germline V gene. The CDR3 length is 14 residues. CDR3 coding DNA: TGTGCCATCAGGGGGACAGGCGAAGAAACTGAAGCTTTCTTT. Its protein product is CAIRGTGEETEAFF.

This chain links TRBV5-1 with TRBJ2-3; D is unclear. Trimming took 0 bases from V and 2 from J, leaving 7 bases between them. Germline lookup yields CDR1 SGHRS and CDR2 YFSETQ. The CDR3 is made up of 14 amino acids. In DNA, the CDR3 is TGCGCCAGCAGCTTGGACGAACTCACAGATACGCAGTATTTT. Its protein is CASSLDELTDTQYF.

V gene TRBV19 combines with J gene TRBJ1-5, with D possibly being TRBD1 (5 bases). CDR1 LNHDA and CDR2 SQIVND come from the germline V gene (reference sequence). V gave up 3 bases and J gave up 3 bases, with 12 bases separating them. This CDR3 contains 15 residues. The CDR3 bases are TGTGCCAGTAGTATGGGAGGGGCCCACAATCAGCCCCAGCATTTT. Translation gives CASSMGGAHNQPQHF. The full variable domain, completed using reference TRBV19 and TRBJ1-5, is DGGITQSPKYLFRKEGQNVTLSCEQNLNHDAMYWYRQDPGQGLRLIYYSQIVNDFQKGDIAEGYSVSREKKESFPLTVTSAQKNPTAFYLCASSMGGAHNQPQHFGDGTRLSIL.

Points on this clone: The sample has other DNA sequences that encode this CDR3 too. V is TRBV5-1 and J is TRBJ1-2; 7 bases map to TRBD1. V dropped 4 bases and J dropped 2; count of bases not matched to a gene: 2. Germline V CDR1 and CDR2: SGHRS, YFSETQ. The length of the CDR3 is 13 residues. The CDR3: CASSLGQNYGYTF. The CDR3 coding sequence is TGCGCCAGCAGCCTGGGACAGAACTATGGCTACACCTTC.

This chain uses TRBV9 with TRBJ2-2; the D gene is possibly TRBD1 (5 bases). Trimming took off 1 base at V and 4 bases at J, with 14 bases between the two ends. This CDR3 comprises 16 residues. Germline CDR1 reads SGDLS; CDR2 reads YYNGEE. The CDR3 region has the DNA TGTGCCAGCAGCGTATCGTCCAGGGCCTCCACCGGGGAGCTGTTTTTT. Translating gives CASSVSSRASTGELFF.

The rearrangement uses TRBV6-4 and TRBJ2-3; 11 bases are a match to TRBD2. The V gene end was trimmed by 3 bases and the J gene end by 8 bases; junction bases not matched to a gene: 7. This CDR3 has 15 amino acids. CDR1 and CDR2 from the germline V gene are MRHNA and SNTAGT. In DNA form, the CDR3 reads TGTGCCAGCAGTGAAACTAGCGGGGGCGGAGGTACGCAGTATTTT. It is translated as CASSETSGGGGTQYF.

The chain couples TRBV2 to TRBJ2-5, with TRBD1 matching over 12 bases. The V gene's germline CDR1 is SNHLY and CDR2 FYNNEI. The CDR3 totals 16 residues. V shed 6 bases and J 5 bases; nucleotides not matched to a gene: 10. CDR3 DNA sequence: TGTGCCAGCAGCGACACCGGGACAGGGGGCTGGGAGACCCAGTACTTC. Protein product: CASSDTGTGGWETQYF.

The CDR3 nucleotides read TGTGCCAGCAGCCAAGGCCCTACGAGGCAGGGCTCAGTAGCTAATGAAAAACTGTTTTTT. The encoded protein is CASSQGPTRQGSVANEKLFF. V and J are TRBV3-1 (or the pseudogene TRBV3-2) and TRBJ1-4; D may be TRBD1 (5 bases). Germline V gives CDR1 LGHDT, CDR2 YNNKEL (reference sequence). Trimming left V 1 base short and J 3 bases short, with 24 bases between. The CDR3 runs to 20 residues.

The chain joins TRBV3-1 (or the pseudogene TRBV3-2) to TRBJ2-3, with D unresolved. Germline CDR1 is LGHDT and CDR2 is YNNKEL (reference sequence). V dropped 2 bases and J dropped 1 base, with 4 bases sitting between them. The CDR3 is 13 amino acids. The CDR3 coding sequence is TGTGCCAGCAGCCAACCGGGCACAGATACGCAGTATTTT. This sequence encodes CASSQPGTDTQYF.

V is TRBV11-2 and J is TRBJ1-4; TRBD1 aligns across 7 bases. With 2 bases clipped from V and 6 bases from J, the junction kept 3 bases outside the gene matches. Germline CDR1 SGHAT, CDR2 FQNNGV. This CDR3 region has 14 residues. The DNA of the CDR3 is TGTGCCAGCAGCTTATCGGGACAGTATGAAAAACTGTTTTTT. This sequence encodes CASSLSGQYEKLFF. The variable domain in full, completed from reference TRBV11-2 and TRBJ1-4, reads EAGVAQSPRYKIIEKRQSVAFWCNPISGHATLYWYQQILGQGPKLLIQFQNNGVVDDSQLPKDRFSAERLKGVDSTLKIQPAKLEDSAVYLCASSLSGQYEKLFFGSGTQLSVL.